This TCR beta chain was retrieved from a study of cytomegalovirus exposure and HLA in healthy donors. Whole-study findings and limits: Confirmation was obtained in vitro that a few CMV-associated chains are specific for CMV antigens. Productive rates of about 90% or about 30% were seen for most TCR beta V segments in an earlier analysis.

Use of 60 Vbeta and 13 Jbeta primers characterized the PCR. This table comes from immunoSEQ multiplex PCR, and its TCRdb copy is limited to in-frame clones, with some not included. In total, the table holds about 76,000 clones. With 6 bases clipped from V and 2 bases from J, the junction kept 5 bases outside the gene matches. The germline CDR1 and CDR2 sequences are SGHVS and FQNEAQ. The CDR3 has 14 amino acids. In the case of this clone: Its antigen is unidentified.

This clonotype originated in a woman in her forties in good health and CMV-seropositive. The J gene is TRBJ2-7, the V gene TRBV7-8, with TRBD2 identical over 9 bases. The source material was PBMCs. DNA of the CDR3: TGTGCCAGCAGGTATACTAGCGGGCCCTACGAGCAGTACTTC. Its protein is CASRYTSGPYEQYF. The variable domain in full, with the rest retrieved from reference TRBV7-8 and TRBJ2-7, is GAGVSQSPRYKVAKRGQDVALRCDPISGHVSLFWYQQALGQGPEFLTYFQNEAQLDKSGLPSDRFFAERPEGSVSTLKIQRTQQEDSAVYLCASRYTSGPYEQYFGPGTRLTVT.